These 11 T cell receptor beta chains originate from one sample sequenced in a study of blood T cells in healthy people across ages. Primed by a sample-barcoded 5' primer and a J-beta primer mix, a second PCR proceeded for 7 to 11 cycles. TCRdb redid the calling of the 5' RACE reads with MiXCR, one entry per CDR3 protein. The table records about 1.5 million distinct CDR3 sequences, roughly 43% of them present only once. Source material: blood. The source is a woman between 18 and 30 years old in good health.

J is TRBJ1-1 and V is TRBV29-1, with D uncertain. The CDR3 runs to 14 residues. V lost 5 bases, J lost 0 bases, and 13 bases lay in between. Germline lookup yields CDR1 SQVTM and CDR2 ANQGSEA. The CDR3, as DNA: TGCAGCGTTAGGGCGGCACTCCTGAACACTGAAGCTTTCTTT. Translating gives CSVRAALLNTEAFF.

The chain links TRBV28 to TRBJ2-4; 12 bases agree with TRBD2. The CDR3 sequence is 17 residues long. V trimming: 6 bases; J trimming: 9 bases; junction bases outside the gene matches: 15. CDR1 MDHEN and CDR2 SYDVKM come from the germline V gene. This chain's CDR3 is CASSSLAGGLLESIQYF. CDR3 bases: TGTGCCAGCAGCTCTCTAGCGGGAGGGCTATTGGAAAGCATTCAGTACTTC.

This clonotype was seen a single time. The V call is TRBV6-2 or TRBV6-3, the J call TRBJ1-2, with TRBD1 as a possible D gene (6 bases). Trimming pared 6 bases from V and 3 bases from J, leaving 20 bases between. Per the germline V gene, CDR1 is MNHEY and CDR2 is SVGEGT. The CDR3 has 16 residues. Here the CDR3 reads CASRSLLGRGDYGYTF. DNA for the CDR3: TGTGCCAGCAGATCTCTTCTTGGCAGGGGAGACTATGGCTACACCTTC.

This clonotype was recorded a few times. V is TRBV7-8 and J is TRBJ2-7; D is unclear. This CDR3 has 14 residues. Trimming left V 2 bases short and J 4 bases short, with 12 bases between. Germline V lookup: CDR1 SGHVS, CDR2 FQNEAQ. DNA of the CDR3: TGTGCCAGCAGCTTAACCGGTACCTATTACGAGCAGTACTTC. It encodes CASSLTGTYYEQYF.

There are a few counts of this clonotype. The chain is built from TRBV5-1 and TRBJ1-1, with D possibly being TRBD1 (5 bases). V was pared by 4 bases and J by 5 bases, with 15 bases between. The CDR3 runs 14 residues. Germline CDR1 and CDR2: SGHRS and YFSETQ. In DNA form, the CDR3 reads TGCGCCAGCAGCGCTGGGACGGTCGGAACTGAAGCTTTCTTT. Residues: CASSAGTVGTEAFF.

V gene TRBV5-1 combines with J gene TRBJ2-2; D not resolved. From germline, CDR1 is SGHRS and CDR2 YFSETQ. The CDR3 loop spans 12 amino acids. V lost 9 bases and J 1 base, leaving 7 bases between the germline ends. CDR3 amino acids: CATRQNTGELFF. Written as DNA, the CDR3 is TGCGCCACCAGACAGAACACCGGGGAGCTGTTTTTT.

This clonotype has more than one count but fewer than ten. V usage is TRBV7-9 and J usage is TRBJ2-3, with 9 bases identical to TRBD1. CDR1 and CDR2 from the germline V gene are SEHNR and FQNEAQ (reference sequence). Losses at the gene ends were 10 bases for V and 4 bases for J; bases not matched to a gene: 6. This CDR3 is built from 13 residues. The CDR3 DNA sequence: TGTGCCATTTGGGACAGGGAGGCAGATACGCAGTATTTT. Protein sequence: CAIWDREADTQYF. The whole variable domain, filled in from reference TRBV7-9 and TRBJ2-3, reads DTGVSQNPRHKITKRGQNVTFRCDPISEHNRLYWYRQTLGQGPEFLTYFQNEAQLEKSRLLSDRFSAERPKGSFSTLEIQRTEQGDSAMYLCAIWDREADTQYFGPGTRLTVL.

The CDR3 region has the DNA TGCGCCAGCAGCGCTGGGGACAGGAGGGAATCCTACGAGCAGTACTTC. Translation: CASSAGDRRESYEQYF. V gene TRBV5-1 combines with J gene TRBJ2-7, with 8 bases matching TRBD1. The junction had 10 bases not matched to a gene; V was cut back by 4 bases and J by 1 base. Germline CDR1 reads SGHRS; CDR2 reads YFSETQ. The CDR3 has 16 residues. Combining the CDR3 with reference TRBV5-1 and TRBJ2-7 gives the whole variable domain KAGVTQTPRYLIKTRGQQVTLSCSPISGHRSVSWYQQTPGQGLQFLFEYFSETQRNKGNFPGRFSGRQFSNSRSEMNVSTLELGDSALYLCASSAGDRRESYEQYFGPGTRLTVT.

This chain connects TRBV6-6 to TRBJ1-3; D is uncertain. With 11 bases removed from V and 6 bases from J, the gap between germline ends came to 11 bases. Looked up from germline, CDR1 is MNHNY and CDR2 is SVGAGI (reference sequence). CDR3 length: 11 amino acids. The CDR3 DNA is TGTGCCTTGTTCGCCTTAAACACCATATATTTT. It translates to CALFALNTIYF.

This clonotype was observed a few times. The chain recombines TRBV10-3 with TRBJ2-1; D gene unclear. V gave up 6 bases and J gave up 6 bases, with 21 bases separating them. Germline V gene lookup returns CDR1 ENHRY and CDR2 SYGVKD. This CDR3 region has 16 residues. The CDR3 protein is CAISEPRWLFGNEQFF. DNA of the CDR3: TGTGCCATCAGCGAGCCCCGGTGGTTGTTTGGCAATGAGCAGTTCTTC.

The gene calls are TRBV9 and TRBJ2-5; tentative D call: TRBD1 (6 bases). From germline, CDR1 is SGDLS and CDR2 YYNGEE. Trimming left V 0 bases short and J 2 bases short, with 14 bases between. This CDR3 region has 16 residues. CDR3 in DNA: TGTGCCAGCAGCGTAGCGGTGGACAGTAGGCAAGAGACCCAGTACTTC. It yields the protein CASSVAVDSRQETQYF.